This T cell receptor beta chain was observed in a study of Ad26.COV2.S vaccination and SARS-CoV-2 variants. Across the study: Intramuscular Ad26.COV2.S doses were given once or twice, 56 days apart. Study results and caveats: Total responses of T cells may have been underestimated by the analyses of TCR breadth and depth.

Treatment here: about 20 received Ad26.COV2.S at low or high dose, single or two shots; several received placebo; per-sample allocation not given. Samples analyzed were those drawn on day 63 after the first vaccine or placebo injection. An Ad26 vector carrying the Wuhan-strain SARS-CoV-2 spike served as the vaccine. This clone has a single count. As yet, its antigen is unknown. Measured with immunoSEQ multiplex PCR; TCRdb has only the in-frame clones, and not every one. The sample lists 400,000 to 450,000 clones, 90% occurring once. V gave up 0 bases and J gave up 1 base, with 9 bases separating them. The CDR3 totals 15 residues. Germline lookup yields CDR1 LGHNA and CDR2 YSLEER.

The input for sequencing was peripheral blood, taken in a trial of Ad26.COV2.S vaccine versus placebo. J is TRBJ2-5 and V is TRBV4-3; D is uncertain. The clonotype originates from a person between 18 and 59 years old who received the Ad26.COV2.S COVID-19 vaccine or a placebo. The CDR3 loop is CASSQDGEPQETQYF. CDR3 bases: TGCGCCAGCAGCCAAGATGGAGAACCCCAAGAGACCCAGTACTTC.